Listed below are T cell receptor beta chains from one sample, sequenced in a study of T-cell reconstitution after alpha-beta-depleted transplantation in children. TCRdb itself ran the PCR reads through MiXCR, one entry per CDR3 protein. The sample records more than 100,000 distinct CDR3 sequences, approximately 22% being singletons. The sequenced sample was PBMCs, mostly from graft donor cells, obtained 180 days after TCRalphabeta/CD19-depleted stem cell transplant. These receptors were collected from a male patient between 2 and 10 years old who had a stem cell transplant for chronic granulomatous disease, so the T cells may come from the graft donor. Each CDR3 is given with its conserved first and last residue. A D gene is named only where the DNA matches it firmly. Clone size is stated in some rows and not others, as once, few, many or a class when expanded.

abundance	j_gene	d_gene	v_gene	CDR3nt	CDR3aa
.	TRBJ2-7	TRBD1	TRBV7-2	TGTGCCAGCAGCCTCGGGACAGGCAGGAACGAGCAGTACTTC	CASSLGTGRNEQYF
many	TRBJ2-4	.	TRBV3-1	TGTGCCAGCAGCCCGGCCGACCGCCTAGCCAAAAACATTCAGTACTTC	CASSPADRLAKNIQYF
many	TRBJ2-1	.	TRBV7-9	TGTGCCAGCAGCTCCCCTGGCAATGAGCAGTTCTTC	CASSSPGNEQFF
.	TRBJ2-7	TRBD2	TRBV20-1	TGCAGTGCCCCCTCAAGGGCCGGTAGTAGCGGGAGCTACGAGCAGTACTTC	CSAPSRAGSSGSYEQYF
.	TRBJ2-7	.	TRBV5-1	TGCGCCAGCAGCAGCGGGACAATGTCCTCCTACGAGCAGTACTTC	CASSSGTMSSYEQYF
many	TRBJ2-4	.	TRBV27	TGTGCCAGCAGTTCTCTTAGCCCCTCCCTCAACATTCAGTACTTC	CASSSLSPSLNIQYF
.	TRBJ2-7	.	TRBV24-1	TGTGCCACCAGTGGGTCGGGTTACGAGCAGTACTTC	CATSGSGYEQYF
many	TRBJ2-4	TRBD2	TRBV20-1	TGCAGTGCTAGAGCCCTGACTAGCGGGAGATCCGATGCCAAAAACATTCAGTACTTC	CSARALTSGRSDAKNIQYF
few	TRBJ2-7	.	TRBV20-1	TGCAGTGCTGCCTATCCATCTCGGGCCGAGCAGTACTTC	CSAAYPSRAEQYF
many	TRBJ2-1	.	TRBV29-1	TGCAGCGCGGAGGATAACTACAATGAGCAGTTCTTC	CSAEDNYNEQFF
many	TRBJ2-7	.	TRBV25-1	TGTGCCAGCAGTGGGGTGGGGCGCGGCGGCTCCTACGAGCAGTACTTC	CASSGVGRGGSYEQYF
many	TRBJ2-1	.	TRBV12-3/TRBV12-4	TGTGCCAGCAGTTTAGCGGACCAGCGGTCCTACAATGAGCAGTTCTTC	CASSLADQRSYNEQFF
many	TRBJ2-7	.	TRBV12-3/TRBV12-4	TGTGCCAGCAGTTCTGATGCATCCGAGCAGTACTTC	CASSSDASEQYF
.	TRBJ1-4	.	TRBV20-1	TGCAGTGCTACCGAATCAGGGTTTAATGAAAAACTGTTTTTT	CSATESGFNEKLFF
.	TRBJ1-4	.	TRBV5-8	TGTGCCAGCAGCTTGGGGCAGACAATTAATGAAAAACTGTTTTTT	CASSLGQTINEKLFF
many	TRBJ2-1	.	TRBV7-9	TGTGCCAGCAGTAACAATGAGCAGTTCTTC	CASSNNEQFF
many	TRBJ1-1	TRBD1	TRBV20-1	TGCAGTGCTAGAGAGCGGACAGGGTGGCTCCGAGAGACTGAAGCTTTCTTT	CSARERTGWLRETEAFF
.	TRBJ1-1	.	TRBV5-6	TGTGCCAGCAGCTTGCTCACAGGGCAAAACACTGAAGCTTTCTTT	CASSLLTGQNTEAFF
few	TRBJ2-7	TRBD2	TRBV30	TGTGCCTGGAGTCACGCTCGGACTAGCGGAATCTCCTACGAGCAGTACTTC	CAWSHARTSGISYEQYF
many	TRBJ1-2	.	TRBV12-3/TRBV12-4	TGTGCCACTCACCGTGCGGGGCCTAAGACTAACTATGGCTACACCTTC	CATHRAGPKTNYGYTF
.	TRBJ2-1	.	TRBV20-1	TGCAGTGCTTTCCTGGACTACCTCAATGAGCAGTTCTTC	CSAFLDYLNEQFF
.	TRBJ2-7	.	TRBV12-3/TRBV12-4	TGTGCCAGCAGTCCACCGGGCAGGGAGTACGAGCAGTACTTC	CASSPPGREYEQYF
many	TRBJ2-6	TRBD1	TRBV5-1	TGCGCCAGCAGCGCGACCGGGACAGGGGCTTTCTTTGGGGCCAACGTCCTGACTTTC	CASSATGTGAFFGANVLTF
.	TRBJ2-7	.	TRBV15	TGTGCCACCAGCAGAGGGTGGGGAACACCCTACGAGCAGTACTTC	CATSRGWGTPYEQYF
.	TRBJ2-3	TRBD2	TRBV12-3/TRBV12-4	TGTGCCAGCAACCCAGGGACTAGAGGGGATACGCAGTATTTT	CASNPGTRGDTQYF
many	TRBJ1-4	.	TRBV5-1	TGCGCCAGCAGCTCCGTGGTTGGGAATGAAAAACTGTTTTTT	CASSSVVGNEKLFF
.	TRBJ2-3	TRBD1	TRBV12-3/TRBV12-4	TGTGCCAGCAGTCCCAGGACAGGGGTAACATTCACAGATACGCAGTATTTT	CASSPRTGVTFTDTQYF
many	TRBJ1-1	.	TRBV6-5	TGTGCCAGCAGTTACTCGAAAGGCAGGAGGACTGAAGCTTTCTTT	CASSYSKGRRTEAFF
many	TRBJ2-3	.	TRBV7-2	TGTGCCAGCAGCTTAGCCCTTACCAGCACAGATACGCAGTATTTT	CASSLALTSTDTQYF